The 21 T cell receptor beta chains presented below share a single source sample, sequenced in a study of blood T cell repertoires in COVID-19. The assay was immunoSEQ multiplex PCR, and TCRdb's table has in-frame clones only and misses some. The sample has around 60,000 clones, roughly 90% seen once; the top ten hold approximately 3.9%. The sample comprised peripheral blood. These receptors originate from an older man with acute or convalescent COVID-19.

V gene TRBV19 combines with J gene TRBJ1-2; D remains unclear. The CDR3 length is 15 residues. Trimming took 5 bases from V and 1 from J, leaving 14 bases between them. Per the germline V gene, CDR1 is LNHDA and CDR2 is SQIVND (reference sequence). The CDR3 DNA reads as TGTGCCAGTAGTCCTGGACTCCAACATAACTATGGCTACACCTTC. Its protein product is CASSPGLQHNYGYTF. The variable domain in full, with the rest retrieved from reference TRBV19 and TRBJ1-2, is DGGITQSPKYLFRKEGQNVTLSCEQNLNHDAMYWYRQDPGQGLRLIYYSQIVNDFQKGDIAEGYSVSREKKESFPLTVTSAQKNPTAFYLCASSPGLQHNYGYTFGSGTRLTVV.

The chain combines TRBV19 with TRBJ1-4; D may be TRBD1 (5 bases). Germline CDR1 LNHDA, CDR2 SQIVND (reference sequence). This CDR3 spans 13 amino acids. V lost 3 bases and J lost 7, with 9 bases in between. This CDR3 is CASSIRGTEKLFF. CDR3 sequence (DNA): TGTGCCAGTAGTATCCGGGGGACTGAAAAACTGTTTTTT.

The chain carries TRBV27 and TRBJ1-3, with a weak D call TRBD1 (5 bases). The CDR3 runs to 14 residues. The germline V gene has CDR1 MNHEY and CDR2 SMNVEV (reference sequence). Trimming took 2 bases from V and 3 from J, leaving 8 bases between them. The CDR3 loop is CASSLVQGGNTIYF. The CDR3 DNA reads TGTGCCAGCAGTTTAGTCCAGGGTGGAAACACCATATATTTT.

As to this clone: Sequence at one end of the junction differs from germline and may be a read error. Other DNA sequences in this sample translate to the same CDR3. The chain couples TRBV4-3 to TRBJ2-5; 7 bases line up with TRBD2. The CDR3 totals 15 residues. Germline assignment: CDR1 LGHNA and CDR2 YSLEER. CDR3 sequence reads: CASSPEAGRGETQYF. For the CDR3, the DNA is TGCGCCAGTAGCCCCGAGGCAGGGCGGGGGGAGACCCAGTACTTC.

This clone occurred once. The chain uses TRBV7-8 and TRBJ2-7, with TRBD2 identical over 9 bases. Unmatched junction bases numbered 2, after V lost 5 bases and J lost 0 bases. This CDR3 spans 14 amino acids. CDR1 and CDR2 (germline): SGHVS, FQNEAQ. The CDR3 loop is CASSPAGGSYEQYF. For the CDR3, the DNA is TGTGCCAGCAGCCCAGCGGGGGGCTCCTACGAGCAGTACTTC.

The V and J genes are TRBV4-2 and TRBJ2-5, with TRBD1 matching over 11 bases. J lost 5 bases, V lost 0 bases, and 11 bases had no gene match. There are 18 residues in the CDR3. Germline V CDR1 and CDR2: LGHNA, YNFKEQ. The CDR3 nucleotides are TGTGCCAGCAGCCAAGACTGGACAGGGGGCACAGGAGAGGAGACCCAGTACTTC. Amino acids: CASSQDWTGGTGEETQYF.

The chain employs TRBV12-3 or TRBV12-4 and TRBJ1-6, with 7 bases identical to TRBD1. The trim removed 6 bases at V and 9 bases at J, leaving 5 bases unmatched. CDR3 length: 13 amino acids. CDR3 bases: TGTGCCAGCAGACGGGACAGCGGTTCACCCCTCCACTTT. It codes for CASRRDSGSPLHF.

CDR3 nucleotide sequence: TGTGCCAGCAGTGCCGGGACAGGGGACGAGCAGTACTTC. It specifies CASSAGTGDEQYF. V is TRBV2 and J is TRBJ2-7; 10 nucleotides align to TRBD1. The CDR3 sequence is 13 residues long. V was clipped by 4 bases and J by 5 bases; unmatched bases: 2. Germline V gives CDR1 SNHLY, CDR2 FYNNEI.

This chain uses TRBV3-1 (or the pseudogene TRBV3-2) with TRBJ1-3; TRBD1 matches at 10 bases. V dropped 2 bases and J dropped 2; count of bases not matched to a gene: 3. This CDR3 has 16 residues. Germline V gene data show CDR1 as LGHDT and CDR2 as YNNKEL (reference sequence). The CDR3 spells CASSQRQGATGNTIYF. Written as DNA, the CDR3 is TGTGCCAGCAGCCAACGACAGGGGGCGACTGGAAACACCATATATTTT.

This clone was seen a handful of times. The chain joins TRBV19 to TRBJ1-5; 7 nucleotides line up with TRBD1. The CDR3 loop spans 16 amino acids. J was trimmed by 3 bases and V by 5 bases; bases with no gene match: 10. The germline CDR1 and CDR2 sequences are LNHDA and SQIVND (reference sequence). CDR3 sequence (DNA): TGTGCCAGTAGTGCCACCAACAGGGGTTCCAATCAGCCCCAGCATTTT. It codes for CASSATNRGSNQPQHF.

The rearrangement joins TRBV29-1 to TRBJ2-5, with TRBD2 matching 8 bases. CDR1 and CDR2 (germline): SQVTM, ANQGSEA. The length of the CDR3 is 13 residues. V dropped 6 bases and J dropped 5; count of bases not matched to a gene: 8. The CDR3 DNA is TGCAGCGTACCGAGCGGGGGCGGGGAGACCCAGTACTTC. This translates into CSVPSGGGETQYF.

This rearrangement joins TRBV5-1 to TRBJ2-5, with 10 bases that match TRBD1. This CDR3 has 15 amino acids. Per the germline V gene, CDR1 is SGHRS and CDR2 is YFSETQ. With 1 base clipped from V and 3 bases from J, the junction kept 3 bases outside the gene matches. The CDR3 region has the DNA TGCGCCAGCAGCTTGTGGACAGGGGGGGAAGAGACCCAGTACTTC. This codes for CASSLWTGGEETQYF. The complete variable domain, with remaining parts taken from reference TRBV5-1 and TRBJ2-5, reads KAGVTQTPRYLIKTRGQQVTLSCSPISGHRSVSWYQQTPGQGLQFLFEYFSETQRNKGNFPGRFSGRQFSNSRSEMNVSTLELGDSALYLCASSLWTGGEETQYFGPGTRLLVL.

This clone was counted once. The chain joins TRBV27 to TRBJ1-4, with 8 bases matching TRBD1. V lost 5 bases, J lost 3 bases, and 8 bases stayed unmatched. CDR1 is MNHEY, CDR2 SMNVEV, per germline (reference sequence). The CDR3 spans 16 residues. CDR3 nucleotides: TGTGCCAGCAGTCCCCTTCAGGGGGCAGCTAATGAAAAACTGTTTTTT. It translates to CASSPLQGAANEKLFF.

This chain uses TRBV14 with TRBJ1-6, with 7 bases identical to TRBD1. Germline V lookup: CDR1 SGHDN, CDR2 FVKESK. The CDR3 extends over 14 amino acids. The V gene end was trimmed by 3 bases and the J gene end by 7 bases; junction bases not matched to a gene: 3. The CDR3 sequence is CASSQNRGNSPLHF. CDR3 coding DNA: TGTGCCAGCAGCCAGAACAGGGGAAATTCACCCCTCCACTTT.

The chain employs TRBV30 and TRBJ1-4, with 7 bases identical to TRBD1. Germline V gene sequence: CDR1 GTSNPN, CDR2 SVGIG (reference sequence). The J segment lost 2 bases and the V segment lost 3 bases, leaving 0 bases of the junction unmatched. The CDR3 sequence is 13 residues long. DNA of the CDR3: TGTGCCTGGAGGACAGGGACTAATGAAAAACTGTTTTTT. It encodes CAWRTGTNEKLFF.

The chain combines TRBV27 with TRBJ1-1, with 8 positions matching TRBD1. This CDR3 has 14 amino acids. Germline CDR1 is MNHEY and CDR2 is SMNVEV (reference sequence). J was trimmed by 7 bases and V by 3 bases; bases with no gene match: 7. The chain's CDR3 is CASSFRTGNGEAFF. CDR3 DNA: TGTGCCAGCAGTTTTAGGACAGGGAATGGTGAAGCTTTCTTT.

The V call is TRBV7-9, the J call TRBJ1-1; perhaps TRBD1 as D (5 bases). The CDR3 runs to 12 residues. Trimming cost V 4 bases and J 6 bases, with 9 bases left between them. The germline V gene encodes CDR1 SEHNR and CDR2 FQNEAQ (reference sequence). CDR3 in DNA: TGTGCCAGCAGCTCCCAGGGCCCTGAAGCTTTCTTT. It codes for CASSSQGPEAFF.

This chain joins TRBV7-2 and TRBJ1-1; 8 bases are shared with TRBD1. There are 14 residues in the CDR3. Germline V gene data show CDR1 as SGHTA and CDR2 as FQGNSA. The junction had 3 bases not matched to a gene; V was cut back by 5 bases and J by 1 base. CDR3 protein: CASSPQGGNTEAFF. The CDR3 region has the DNA TGTGCCAGCAGCCCACAGGGGGGGAACACTGAAGCTTTCTTT.

This clone was observed a few times. This sequence joins TRBV5-1 and TRBJ1-2, with 11 positions matching TRBD1. V trimming: 4 bases; J trimming: 7 bases; junction bases outside the gene matches: 6. The CDR3 runs to 14 residues. Germline CDR1 reads SGHRS; CDR2 reads YFSETQ. DNA for the CDR3: TGCGCCAGCAGCCCACAGGACAGGGGGCTTGGCTACACCTTC. Translated, it gives CASSPQDRGLGYTF.

Only one count was recorded for this clone. The V call is TRBV4-1, the J call TRBJ2-7; 10 bases agree with TRBD1. The CDR3 contains 15 residues. The germline CDR1 and CDR2 sequences are MGHRA and YSYEKL. The trim removed 3 bases at V and 3 bases at J, leaving 5 bases unmatched. The CDR3 here is CASSQTGTGDYEQYF. For the CDR3, the DNA is TGCGCCAGCAGCCAGACCGGGACAGGGGACTACGAGCAGTACTTC.

The chain uses TRBV4-3 and TRBJ1-4; 9 bases map to TRBD1. In germline, CDR1 is LGHNA, CDR2 YSLEER. This CDR3 is built from 16 residues. The trim removed 1 base at V and 8 bases at J, leaving 8 bases unmatched. The CDR3 here is CASSQVYRGLGEKLFF. CDR3 sequence (DNA): TGCGCCAGCAGCCAAGTGTACAGGGGGCTAGGGGAAAAACTGTTTTTT.